The 4 T cell receptor beta chains presented below share a single source sample, sequenced in a study of T cell repertoires in cytomegalovirus infection. In TCRdb, the reads were re-called with MiXCR into one record per CDR3 protein. The top ten hold around 6% of the sample, which has about 210,000 distinct CDR3 sequences, 6.5% seen once. The sequenced material came from PBMCs. Receptors originate from a human donor in good health (CMV status not recorded). Some clones in this sample may be carry-over from other donors' samples.

This clonotype was seen only a few times. CDR3 in DNA: TGCAGCGTTGAAGCCCAACGCCGGGACAGGGGATGGCAAGAGACCCAGTACTTC. The encoded protein is CSVEAQRRDRGWQETQYF. V is TRBV29-1 and J is TRBJ2-5; 10 nucleotides line up with TRBD1. The CDR3 has 18 residues. The junction had 13 bases not matched to a gene; V was cut back by 1 base and J by 2 bases. Germline values: CDR1 SQVTM, CDR2 ANQGSEA.

The rearrangement links TRBV25-1 to TRBJ1-2; D remains unclear. With 2 bases removed from V and 3 bases from J, the gap between germline ends came to 13 bases. The germline CDR1 and CDR2 sequences are MGHDK and SYGVNS. The CDR3 loop spans 15 amino acids. The CDR3 bases are TGTGCCAGCAGTGAACCGCGGGCCTCTGACTATGGCTACACCTTC. This gives the protein CASSEPRASDYGYTF.

The sample holds many counts of this clonotype. The V gene is TRBV10-1, the J gene TRBJ2-7; no clear D gene. Germline V gives CDR1 WNHNN, CDR2 SYGVQD (reference sequence). The CDR3 consists of 13 residues. Trimming stripped 3 bases from V and 6 bases from J, with 12 bases between. CDR3 in DNA: TGCGCCAGCAGTGAAGTACCCCGGTCCGAGCAGTACTTC. It codes for CASSEVPRSEQYF.

This clonotype was picked up many times. The chain carries TRBV6-2 or TRBV6-3 and TRBJ2-2; no definite D call. There are 15 residues in the CDR3. Trimming stripped 5 bases from V and 4 bases from J, with 14 bases between. In germline, CDR1 is MNHEY, CDR2 SVGEGT. DNA of the CDR3: TGTGCCAGCAGTGTTCCGATTGAAGTCACCGGGGAGCTGTTTTTT. Amino acid sequence: CASSVPIEVTGELFF.